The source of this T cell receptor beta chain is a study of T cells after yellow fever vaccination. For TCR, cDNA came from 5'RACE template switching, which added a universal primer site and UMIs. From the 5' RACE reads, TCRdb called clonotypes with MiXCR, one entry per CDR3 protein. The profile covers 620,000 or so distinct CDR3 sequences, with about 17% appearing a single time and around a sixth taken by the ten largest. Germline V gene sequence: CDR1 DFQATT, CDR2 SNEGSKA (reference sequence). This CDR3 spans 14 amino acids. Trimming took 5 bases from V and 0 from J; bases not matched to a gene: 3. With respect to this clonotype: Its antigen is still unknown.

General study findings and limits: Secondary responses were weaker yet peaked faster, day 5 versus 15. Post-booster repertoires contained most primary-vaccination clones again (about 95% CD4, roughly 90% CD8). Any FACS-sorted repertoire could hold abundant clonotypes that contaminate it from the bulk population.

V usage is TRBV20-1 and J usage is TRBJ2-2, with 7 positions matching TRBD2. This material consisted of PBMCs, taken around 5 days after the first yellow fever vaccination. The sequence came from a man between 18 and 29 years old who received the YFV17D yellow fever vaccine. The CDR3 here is CSALAETNTGELFF. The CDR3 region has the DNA TGCAGTGCTCTAGCGGAGACGAACACCGGGGAGCTGTTTTTT.